This T cell receptor (beta chain) was obtained from a study of CD8+ T cells in alopecia areata. This clone was seen more than once but under ten times. Its target is not known. Study-level results: Scalp sequencing captures resident alphabeta T cells of normal skin too.

Extracted RNA was reverse transcribed into cDNA, the sequencing template. The table came from immunoSEQ multiplex PCR; TCRdb's copy has only in-frame clones and leaves some out. The repertoire includes 200,000 or so clones, 57% of them detected once, and less than 0.6% sits in the top ten. This clonotype originated in a human donor with alopecia areata. This specimen consisted of CD4+ T cells sorted from blood, obtained at week 0.

Written as DNA, the CDR3 is TGTGCCAGCAGTTACTCAGACAGGGGCTACGAGCAGTACTTC. Translated, it gives CASSYSDRGYEQYF. The chain is built from TRBV6-5 and TRBJ2-7, with 8 bases that match TRBD1. In germline, CDR1 is MNHEY, CDR2 SVGAGI. Losses at the gene ends were 0 bases for V and 3 bases for J; bases not matched to a gene: 1. This CDR3 spans 14 amino acids.